This T cell receptor (beta chain) was profiled in a study of beta chain features in type 1 diabetes (dated by TCRdb to 2016 to 2018). Notes on the research overall: Mean age, gender distribution, total cell number and subset yield did not differ between patients and healthy donors. The study compared the TCRB repertoires of sorted circulating CD4+ T cell subsets in recently diagnosed type 1 diabetes patients with those in matched healthy donors. Whereas all 30 or so donors provided naive and central memory subsets, regulatory and stem cell-like memory subsets were isolated from just 8 patients and about 8 healthy donors. Across all samples, approximately 100 million sorted cells were examined, and cell number per subset correlated strongly with RNA yield. Overall study results and their limits: Because small numbers of individuals were included in the HLA sub-analyses, any influence of HLA type on TCRB rearrangement was left unresolved. Because cDNA was sequenced instead of genomic DNA, highly expressing activated cells could be over-represented, though the groups showed no difference in activation or CD3 levels. The naive, central memory and regulatory TCRB repertoires appeared to resemble one another more closely among patients than among healthy donors. PCR may preferentially amplify shorter templates, but because patient and control samples were amplified and corrected together, any resulting skew would affect both groups equally. Patients with type 1 diabetes made fewer insertions and deleted more nucleotides at VDJ recombination sites, implying thymic rearrangement abnormalities. In all four CD4+ subsets, TCRB CDR3 length was moderately but significantly shorter in type 1 diabetes patients.

The High Capacity cDNA Reverse Transcription Kit was used to reverse transcribe all of the isolated RNA, meaning that expressed TCRB transcripts were what got sequenced. Naive, central memory and regulatory T cell samples underwent deep immunoSEQ sequencing, averaging around 3.6 million total reads per sample. After sorted cells were lysed in RLT buffer, RNA was extracted with DNase-treated RNeasy Micro or Mini kits, with the choice depending on cell number. Each cell subset was processed on its own to prevent cross-contamination, while patient and healthy donor samples were processed together. The immunoSEQ multiplex PCR was used to amplify TCRB sequences from cDNA, yielding 87-bp fragments that span the CDR3 region. Sequencing of the amplicons was done on the Illumina HiSeq platform. In the authors' own workflow: Synthetic template baselines were used to correct PCR bias computationally, reads within Hamming distance 2 were collapsed, and singletons that could not be merged were discarded. Reads were aligned against IMGT so that V, D and J genes, CDR3 length and insertions or deletions at six rearrangement sites could be assigned. Within each subset, clonotype counts were normalized to sorted cell number, after which true diversity and Gini coefficients were computed with the tcR R package. Repertoire sharing was quantified using the overlap coefficient calculated on TCRB nucleotide sequences. Out-of-frame TCRB sequences from naive cells were analyzed as a proxy for the pre-selection repertoire. TCRdb's version of the immuneACCESS table is confined to in-frame rearrangements and falls short of the full clone set. An unresolved V gene accounts for under half of the shortfall where checked; the remainder is of unknown origin. The DNA was the basis for D and trimming; V, J and clone size are from that table. The sample table holds some 410,000 clones, of which roughly 10% were seen once. Together, the top ten hold roughly 0.046% of the sample.

This clone occurred a few times. No antigen is known for it. Per-base quality was not reported, and no clone a single base away is much larger than it. At the DNA level, this CDR3 is encoded by other sequences in the same sample as well. Including cysteine and valine, the CDR3 has 13 amino acids. Only the CDR3 DNA stays, 39 bases, in frame from base 1. The germline V gene provides CDR1 MDHEN and CDR2 SYDVKM. A distance of 7 bases separates the germline ends of V and J, which lose 1 base and 3 bases respectively. Each donor gave one peripheral blood draw, averaging approximately 0.11 L, which was collected into heparinised tubes. Using a panel that included CD45RO, CCR7, CD25, CD127, CD95 and CD27, naive, central memory, regulatory and stem cell-like memory CD4+ T cells were sorted on a BD FACSAria II. Every sorted population had a purity above 98%. PBMCs were isolated right away by Lymphoprep density gradient centrifugation and were stained directly, without culture. So that batch effects would be minimized, each experiment stained and sorted samples in pairs, pairing one healthy donor with one patient.

Rearrangement joined TRBV28 to TRBJ2-7; the D gene remains uncertain. The sequence derives from a woman aged 18-29 years in good health. The sample taken for sequencing was naive CD4+ T cells from blood. According to the study, the label for this sample's cell subset or site signals: true naive CD4+ T cells. The sequenced DNA is TGTGCCAGCAGTTTATCTGGGCGCTACGAGCAGTACGTC. This encodes CASSLSGRYEQYV.